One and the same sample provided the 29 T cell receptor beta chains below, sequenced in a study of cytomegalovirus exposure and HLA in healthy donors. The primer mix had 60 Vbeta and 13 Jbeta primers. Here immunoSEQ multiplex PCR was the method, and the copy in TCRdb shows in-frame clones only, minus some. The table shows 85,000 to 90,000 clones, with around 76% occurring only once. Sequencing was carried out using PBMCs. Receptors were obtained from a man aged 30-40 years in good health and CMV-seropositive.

The CDR3 nucleotides are TGTGCCAGCAGCCAAGCGGGGGGGCCTACCGGGGAGCTGTTTTTT. Translating gives CASSQAGGPTGELFF. The chain couples TRBV4-2 to TRBJ2-2; the match to TRBD2 covers 8 bases. Per the germline V gene, CDR1 is LGHNA and CDR2 is YNFKEQ. Trimming at V came to 1 base and at J to 5 bases, leaving 3 bases not matched to a gene. This CDR3 has 15 amino acids.

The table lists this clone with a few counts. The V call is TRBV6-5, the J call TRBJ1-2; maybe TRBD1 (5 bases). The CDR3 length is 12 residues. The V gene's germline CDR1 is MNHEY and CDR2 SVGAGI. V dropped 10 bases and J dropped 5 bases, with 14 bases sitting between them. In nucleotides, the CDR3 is TGTGCCACCCTACGGGACTTTTATGGCTACACCTTC. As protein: CATLRDFYGYTF.

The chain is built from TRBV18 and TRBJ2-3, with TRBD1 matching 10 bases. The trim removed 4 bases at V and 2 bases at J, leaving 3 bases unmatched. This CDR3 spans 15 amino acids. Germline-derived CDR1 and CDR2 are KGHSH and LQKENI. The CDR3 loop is CASSRDRGLTDTQYF. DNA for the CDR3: TGTGCCAGCTCACGGGACAGGGGCCTCACAGATACGCAGTATTTT.

In DNA form, the CDR3 reads TGTGCCAGCAGGTATCAGGGGCAGGCGAATGAAAAACTGTTTTTT. Translation gives CASRYQGQANEKLFF. The J gene is TRBJ1-4, the V gene TRBV6-5, with D tentatively TRBD1 (6 bases). The ends were cut back, 6 bases at V and 5 bases at J, with 16 bases in the middle. Germline V CDR1 and CDR2: MNHEY, SVGAGI. The CDR3 has 15 amino acids.

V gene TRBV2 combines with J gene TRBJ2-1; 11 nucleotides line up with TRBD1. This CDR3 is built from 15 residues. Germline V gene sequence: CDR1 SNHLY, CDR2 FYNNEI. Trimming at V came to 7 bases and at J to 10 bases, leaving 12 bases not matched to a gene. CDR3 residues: CASTGQGASMGEQFF. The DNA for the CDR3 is TGTGCCAGCACCGGACAGGGGGCTTCTATGGGGGAGCAGTTCTTC.

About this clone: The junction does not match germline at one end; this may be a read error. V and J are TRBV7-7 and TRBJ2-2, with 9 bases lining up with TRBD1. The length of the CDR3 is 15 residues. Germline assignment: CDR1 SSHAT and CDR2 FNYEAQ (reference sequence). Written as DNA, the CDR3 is TGTGCTAGCAGCTCGACAGGGGGGATCACCGGGGAGCTGTTTTTT. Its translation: CASSSTGGITGELFF.

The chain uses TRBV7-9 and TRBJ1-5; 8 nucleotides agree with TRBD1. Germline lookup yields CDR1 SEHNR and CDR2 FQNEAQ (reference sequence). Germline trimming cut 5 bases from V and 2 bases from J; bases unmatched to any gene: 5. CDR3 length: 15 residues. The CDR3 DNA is TGTGCCAGCAGCGCGGCGGGACAGGGCAATCAGCCCCAGCATTTT. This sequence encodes CASSAAGQGNQPQHF. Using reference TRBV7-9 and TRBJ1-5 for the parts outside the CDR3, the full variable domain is DTGVSQNPRHKITKRGQNVTFRCDPISEHNRLYWYRQTLGQGPEFLTYFQNEAQLEKSRLLSDRFSAERPKGSFSTLEIQRTEQGDSAMYLCASSAAGQGNQPQHFGDGTRLSIL.

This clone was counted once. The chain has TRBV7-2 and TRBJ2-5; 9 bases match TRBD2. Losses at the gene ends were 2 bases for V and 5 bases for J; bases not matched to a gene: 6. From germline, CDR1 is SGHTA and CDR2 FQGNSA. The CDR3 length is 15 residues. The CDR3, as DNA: TGTGCCAGCAGCTTAACGCGGGGGGGCCAGGAGACCCAGTACTTC. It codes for CASSLTRGGQETQYF.

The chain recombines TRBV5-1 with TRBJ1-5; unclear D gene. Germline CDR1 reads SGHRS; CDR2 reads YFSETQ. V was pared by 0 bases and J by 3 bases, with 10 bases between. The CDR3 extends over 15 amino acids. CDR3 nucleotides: TGCGCCAGCAGCTTGGGAGAATTCGACAATCAGCCCCAGCATTTT. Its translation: CASSLGEFDNQPQHF.

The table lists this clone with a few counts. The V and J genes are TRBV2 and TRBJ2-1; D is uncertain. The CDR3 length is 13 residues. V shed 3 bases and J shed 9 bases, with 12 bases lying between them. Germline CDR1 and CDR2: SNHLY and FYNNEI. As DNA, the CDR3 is TGTGCCAGCAGTGATTTCCGACTGGGTGAGCAGTTCTTC. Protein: CASSDFRLGEQFF.

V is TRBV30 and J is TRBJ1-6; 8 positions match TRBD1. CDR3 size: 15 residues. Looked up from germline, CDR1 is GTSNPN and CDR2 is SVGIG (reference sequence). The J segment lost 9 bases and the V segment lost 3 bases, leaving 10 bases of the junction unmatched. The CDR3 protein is CAWREAGGFSSPLHF. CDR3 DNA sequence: TGTGCCTGGAGGGAGGCAGGGGGCTTCAGTTCACCCCTCCACTTT.

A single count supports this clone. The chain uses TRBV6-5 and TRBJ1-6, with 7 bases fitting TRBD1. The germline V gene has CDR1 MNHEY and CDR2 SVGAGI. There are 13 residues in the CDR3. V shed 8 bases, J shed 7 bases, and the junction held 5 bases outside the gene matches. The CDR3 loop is CASFLGQNSPLHF. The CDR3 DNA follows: TGTGCCAGCTTTCTGGGACAGAATTCACCCCTCCACTTT.

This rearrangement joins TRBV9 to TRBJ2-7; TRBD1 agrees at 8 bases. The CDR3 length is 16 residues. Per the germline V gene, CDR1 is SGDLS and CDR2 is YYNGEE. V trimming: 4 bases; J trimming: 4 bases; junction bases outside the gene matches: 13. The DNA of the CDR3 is TGTGCCAGCAGCCCAAAGGGGCAGGGGGCCGATTACGAGCAGTACTTC. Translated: CASSPKGQGADYEQYF. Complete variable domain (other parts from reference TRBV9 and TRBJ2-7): DSGVTQTPKHLITATGQRVTLRCSPRSGDLSVYWYQQSLDQGLQFLIQYYNGEERAKGNILERFSAQQFPDLHSELNLSSLELGDSALYFCASSPKGQGADYEQYFGPGTRLTVT.

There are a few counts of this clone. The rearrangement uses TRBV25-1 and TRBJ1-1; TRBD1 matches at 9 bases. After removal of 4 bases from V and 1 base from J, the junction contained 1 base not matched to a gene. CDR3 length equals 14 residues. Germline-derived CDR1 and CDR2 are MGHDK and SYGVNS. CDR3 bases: TGTGCCAGCAGTGCACAGGGGGCGAACACTGAAGCTTTCTTT. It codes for CASSAQGANTEAFF. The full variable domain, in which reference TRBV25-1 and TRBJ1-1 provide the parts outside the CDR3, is EADIYQTPRYLVIGTGKKITLECSQTMGHDKMYWYQQDPGMELHLIHYSYGVNSTEKGDLSSESTVSRIRTEHFPLTLESARPSHTSQYLCASSAQGANTEAFFGQGTRLTVV.

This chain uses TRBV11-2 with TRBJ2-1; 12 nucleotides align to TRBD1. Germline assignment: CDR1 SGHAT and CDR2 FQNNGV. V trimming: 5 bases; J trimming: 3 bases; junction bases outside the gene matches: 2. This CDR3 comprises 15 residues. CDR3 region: CASSGTGGGYNEQFF. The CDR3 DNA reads TGTGCCAGCAGCGGGACAGGGGGCGGCTACAATGAGCAGTTCTTC. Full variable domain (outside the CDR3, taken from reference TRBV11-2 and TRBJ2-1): EAGVAQSPRYKIIEKRQSVAFWCNPISGHATLYWYQQILGQGPKLLIQFQNNGVVDDSQLPKDRFSAERLKGVDSTLKIQPAKLEDSAVYLCASSGTGGGYNEQFFGPGTRLTVL.

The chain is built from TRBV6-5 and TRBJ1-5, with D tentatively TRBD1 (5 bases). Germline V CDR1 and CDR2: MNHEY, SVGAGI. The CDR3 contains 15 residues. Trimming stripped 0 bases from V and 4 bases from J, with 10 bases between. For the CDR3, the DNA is TGTGCCAGCAGTTACTCGGGACGGGGGAATCAGCCCCAGCATTTT. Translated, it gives CASSYSGRGNQPQHF.

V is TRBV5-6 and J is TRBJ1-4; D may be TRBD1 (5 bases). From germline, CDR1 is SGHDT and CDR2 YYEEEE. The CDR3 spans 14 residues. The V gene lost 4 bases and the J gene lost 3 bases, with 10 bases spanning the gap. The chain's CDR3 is CASSTGRANEKLFF. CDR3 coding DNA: TGTGCCAGCAGCACAGGACGGGCTAATGAAAAACTGTTTTTT. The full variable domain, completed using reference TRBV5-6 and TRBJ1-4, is DAGVTQSPTHLIKTRGQQVTLRCSPKSGHDTVSWYQQALGQGPQFIFQYYEEEERQRGNFPDRFSGHQFPNYSSELNVNALLLGDSALYLCASSTGRANEKLFFGSGTQLSVL.

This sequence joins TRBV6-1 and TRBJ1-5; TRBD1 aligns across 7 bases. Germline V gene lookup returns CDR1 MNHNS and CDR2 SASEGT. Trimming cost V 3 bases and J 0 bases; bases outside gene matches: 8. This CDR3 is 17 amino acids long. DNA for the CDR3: TGTGCCAGCAGTGATCCGAGACAGGGTCTTAGCAATCAGCCCCAGCATTTT. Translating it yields CASSDPRQGLSNQPQHF.

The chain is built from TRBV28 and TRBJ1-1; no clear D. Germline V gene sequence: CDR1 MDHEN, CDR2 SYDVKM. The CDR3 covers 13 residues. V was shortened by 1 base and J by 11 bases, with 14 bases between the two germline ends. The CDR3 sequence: CASSLLLGLGAFF. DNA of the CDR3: TGTGCCAGCAGTTTATTGTTAGGACTAGGGGCTTTCTTT. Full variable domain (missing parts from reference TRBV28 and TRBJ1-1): DVKVTQSSRYLVKRTGEKVFLECVQDMDHENMFWYRQDPGLGLRLIYFSYDVKMKEKGDIPEGYSVSREKKERFSLILESASTNQTSMYLCASSLLLGLGAFFGQGTRLTVV.

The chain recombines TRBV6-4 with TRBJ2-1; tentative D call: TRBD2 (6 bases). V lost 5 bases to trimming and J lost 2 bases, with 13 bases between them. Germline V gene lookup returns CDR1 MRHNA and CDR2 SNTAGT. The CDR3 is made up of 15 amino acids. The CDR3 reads CASSTRGDAYNEQFF. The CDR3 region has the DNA TGTGCCAGCAGTACGCGGGGAGACGCCTACAATGAGCAGTTCTTC.

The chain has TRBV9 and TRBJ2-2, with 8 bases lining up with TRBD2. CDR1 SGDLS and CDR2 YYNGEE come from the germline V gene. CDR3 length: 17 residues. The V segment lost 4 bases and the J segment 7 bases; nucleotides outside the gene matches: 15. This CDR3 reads CASSPFSYGGANGELFF. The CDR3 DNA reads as TGTGCCAGCAGCCCATTTTCCTACGGGGGGGCGAACGGGGAGCTGTTTTTT.

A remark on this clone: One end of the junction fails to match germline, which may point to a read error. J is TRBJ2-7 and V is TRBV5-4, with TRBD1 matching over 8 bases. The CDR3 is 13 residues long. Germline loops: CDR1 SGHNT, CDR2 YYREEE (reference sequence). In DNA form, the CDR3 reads TGTGCCAGCAGTTTGGACAGGGACTACGAGCAGTACTTC. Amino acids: CASSLDRDYEQYF.

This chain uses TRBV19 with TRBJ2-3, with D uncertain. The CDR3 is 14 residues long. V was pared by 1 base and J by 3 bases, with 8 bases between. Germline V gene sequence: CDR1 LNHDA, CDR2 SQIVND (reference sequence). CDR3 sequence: CASSIAGPTDTQYF. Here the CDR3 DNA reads TGTGCCAGTAGTATAGCAGGCCCGACAGATACGCAGTATTTT.

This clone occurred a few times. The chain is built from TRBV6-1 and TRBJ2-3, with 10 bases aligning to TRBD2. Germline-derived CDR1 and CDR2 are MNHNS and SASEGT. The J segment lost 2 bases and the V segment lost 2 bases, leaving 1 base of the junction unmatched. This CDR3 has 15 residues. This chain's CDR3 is CASSESGGATDTQYF. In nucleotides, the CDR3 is TGTGCCAGCAGTGAAAGCGGGGGGGCCACAGATACGCAGTATTTT.

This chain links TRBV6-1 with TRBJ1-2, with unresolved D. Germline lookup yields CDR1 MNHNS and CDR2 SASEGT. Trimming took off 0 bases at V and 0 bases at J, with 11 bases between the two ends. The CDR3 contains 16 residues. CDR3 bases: TGTGCCAGCAGTGAAGCTCCAGGCCAAGCTAACTATGGCTACACCTTC. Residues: CASSEAPGQANYGYTF.

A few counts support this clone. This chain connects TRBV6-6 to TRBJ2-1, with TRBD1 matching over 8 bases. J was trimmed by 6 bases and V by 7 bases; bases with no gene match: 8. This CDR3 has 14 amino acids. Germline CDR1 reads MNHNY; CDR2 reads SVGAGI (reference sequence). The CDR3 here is CASTPPDRVNEQFF. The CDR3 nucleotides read TGTGCCAGCACCCCCCCGGACAGGGTCAATGAGCAGTTCTTC.

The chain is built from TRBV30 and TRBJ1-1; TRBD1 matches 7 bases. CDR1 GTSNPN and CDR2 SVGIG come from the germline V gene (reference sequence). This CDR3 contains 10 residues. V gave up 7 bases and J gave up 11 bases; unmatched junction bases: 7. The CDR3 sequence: CALQGNGAFF. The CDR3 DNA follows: TGTGCCTTACAGGGGAATGGGGCTTTCTTT.

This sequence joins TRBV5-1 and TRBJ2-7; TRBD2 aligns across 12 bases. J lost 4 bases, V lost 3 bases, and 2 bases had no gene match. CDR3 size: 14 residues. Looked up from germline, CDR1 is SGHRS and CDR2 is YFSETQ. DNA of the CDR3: TGCGCCAGCAGCTCACTAGCGGGGGGATACGAGCAGTACTTC. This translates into CASSSLAGGYEQYF.

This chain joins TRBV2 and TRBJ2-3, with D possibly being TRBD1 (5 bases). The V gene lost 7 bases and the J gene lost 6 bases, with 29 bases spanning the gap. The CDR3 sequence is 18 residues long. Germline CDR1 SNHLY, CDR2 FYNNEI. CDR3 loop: CASTREHLGVVGWDTQYF. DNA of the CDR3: TGTGCCAGCACACGCGAGCACTTAGGGGTTGTAGGTTGGGATACGCAGTATTTT.